This is a list of T cell receptor beta chains from one sample in a study of blood T cells in healthy people across ages. One entry per CDR3 protein results from TCRdb running MiXCR on the 5' RACE reads. The sample records approximately 1.5 million distinct CDR3 sequences, roughly 43% being singletons. Sequencing was performed on blood. Receptors were obtained from a woman aged 18-30 years in good health. CDR3s include the opening cysteine and the closing phenylalanine or tryptophan. A D gene is named only where the DNA matches it firmly. For some rows the clone size is stated as once, few or many, or as a class when expanded; others skip it.

v_gene: TRBV30
d_gene: NA
abundance: few
j_gene: TRBJ1-2
CDR3aa: CAWRMDKTSPYGYTF
CDR3nt: TGTGCCTGGAGAATGGACAAAACCTCCCCGTACGGCTACACCTTC

v_gene: TRBV20-1
d_gene: NA
abundance: few
j_gene: TRBJ2-2
CDR3aa: CSAPAGALTGELFF
CDR3nt: TGCAGTGCCCCGGCGGGGGCCCTCACCGGGGAGCTGTTTTTT

v_gene: TRBV7-8
d_gene: NA
abundance: NA
j_gene: TRBJ1-3
CDR3aa: CASGGGSGNTIYF
CDR3nt: TGTGCCAGCGGGGGGGGGAGTGGAAACACCATATATTTT

v_gene: TRBV29-1
d_gene: TRBD1
abundance: NA
j_gene: TRBJ2-7
CDR3aa: CSGRTGGNEQYF
CDR3nt: TGCAGCGGGAGGACAGGGGGTAACGAGCAGTACTTC

v_gene: TRBV19
d_gene: TRBD2
abundance: few
j_gene: TRBJ2-1
CDR3aa: CASSTHSGSIYNEQFF
CDR3nt: TGTGCCAGTAGTACCCATAGCGGGAGTATTTACAATGAGCAGTTCTTC

v_gene: TRBV5-1
d_gene: NA
abundance: NA
j_gene: TRBJ2-1
CDR3aa: CASSLGSGNNEQFF
CDR3nt: TGCGCCAGCAGCTTGGGTTCGGGGAACAATGAGCAGTTCTTC

v_gene: TRBV4-2
d_gene: NA
abundance: NA
j_gene: TRBJ1-5
CDR3aa: CASSVGGHSNQPQHF
CDR3nt: TGTGCCAGCAGCGTCGGGGGGCATAGCAATCAGCCCCAGCATTTT

v_gene: TRBV11-2
d_gene: NA
abundance: NA
j_gene: TRBJ2-7
CDR3aa: CASSDYISVACEQYF
CDR3nt: TGTGCCAGCAGCGATTATATCTCGGTGGCCTGCGAGCAGTACTTC

v_gene: TRBV29-1
d_gene: TRBD1
abundance: NA
j_gene: TRBJ2-1
CDR3aa: CSVFPLRGPNEQFF
CDR3nt: TGCAGCGTTTTCCCTTTGAGGGGGCCCAATGAGCAGTTCTTC

v_gene: TRBV5-5
d_gene: NA
abundance: NA
j_gene: TRBJ2-7
CDR3aa: CANSLELNYLYEQYF
CDR3nt: TGTGCCAACAGCTTGGAACTCAACTACTTGTACGAGCAGTACTTC

v_gene: TRBV11-2
d_gene: TRBD2
abundance: few
j_gene: TRBJ2-1
CDR3aa: CASSLVRGGPTSEQFF
CDR3nt: TGTGCCAGCAGCTTAGTGAGGGGAGGGCCTACGTCAGAGCAGTTCTTC

v_gene: TRBV12-3/TRBV12-4
d_gene: TRBD2
abundance: NA
j_gene: TRBJ2-5
CDR3aa: CASSPRGSGIIVNEQYF
CDR3nt: TGTGCCAGCAGTCCCCGGGGTAGCGGGATAATAGTCAATGAGCAGTACTTC

v_gene: TRBV29-1
d_gene: NA
abundance: few
j_gene: TRBJ1-2
CDR3aa: CSAWTERNYGYTF
CDR3nt: TGCAGCGCTTGGACAGAAAGAAACTATGGCTACACCTTC

v_gene: TRBV4-3
d_gene: NA
abundance: NA
j_gene: TRBJ2-1
CDR3aa: CASSHATGIPNEQFF
CDR3nt: TGCGCCAGCAGCCACGCCACCGGGATTCCAAATGAGCAGTTCTTC

v_gene: TRBV4-1
d_gene: NA
abundance: NA
j_gene: TRBJ2-7
CDR3aa: CASSQALQGNEQYF
CDR3nt: TGCGCCAGCAGCCAGGCACTACAGGGCAACGAGCAGTACTTC

v_gene: TRBV9
d_gene: TRBD1
abundance: once
j_gene: TRBJ2-1
CDR3aa: CASSEPGQGTQETQFF
CDR3nt: TGTGCCAGCAGCGAGCCGGGACAGGGGACTCAAGAGACCCAGTTCTTC

v_gene: TRBV5-1
d_gene: NA
abundance: NA
j_gene: TRBJ1-2
CDR3aa: CASSPADTGDGYTF
CDR3nt: TGCGCCAGCAGCCCGGCCGACACGGGGGATGGCTACACCTTC

v_gene: TRBV10-3
d_gene: TRBD2
abundance: few
j_gene: TRBJ2-7
CDR3aa: CATEAKSGLAGTYEQYF
CDR3nt: TGTGCCACCGAAGCTAAGAGCGGACTAGCGGGGACCTACGAGCAGTACTTC

v_gene: TRBV28
d_gene: NA
abundance: NA
j_gene: TRBJ1-6
CDR3aa: CASSFPGQTNSPPHF
CDR3nt: TGTGCCAGCAGTTTCCCGGGGCAGACGAATTCACCCCCCCACTTT

v_gene: TRBV5-5
d_gene: NA
abundance: few
j_gene: TRBJ2-5
CDR3aa: CASSLQGKETQYF
CDR3nt: TGTGCCAGCAGCTTACAGGGAAAAGAGACCCAGTACTTC

v_gene: TRBV7-9
d_gene: NA
abundance: NA
j_gene: TRBJ2-1
CDR3aa: CASSSGSFNEQFF
CDR3nt: TGTGCCAGCAGCTCGGGCAGCTTCAATGAGCAGTTCTTC

v_gene: TRBV7-2
d_gene: TRBD1
abundance: NA
j_gene: TRBJ2-3
CDR3aa: CASSLWTGMVTTDTQYF
CDR3nt: TGTGCCAGCAGCTTATGGACAGGGATGGTTACCACAGATACGCAGTATTTT

v_gene: TRBV20-1
d_gene: NA
abundance: once
j_gene: TRBJ2-5
CDR3aa: CSASLGGGRNEQYF
CDR3nt: TGCAGTGCTTCTCTAGGGGGAGGTCGCAATGAGCAGTACTTC

v_gene: TRBV20-1
d_gene: TRBD2
abundance: NA
j_gene: TRBJ2-4
CDR3aa: CSASGGPSGMKREQYF
CDR3nt: TGCAGTGCTAGTGGGGGGCCTAGCGGGATGAAAAGGGAGCAGTACTTC

v_gene: TRBV20-1
d_gene: NA
abundance: NA
j_gene: TRBJ1-2
CDR3aa: CSASRTLDYGYTF
CDR3nt: TGCAGTGCTTCAAGGACCCTCGACTATGGCTACACCTTC

v_gene: TRBV20-1
d_gene: NA
abundance: NA
j_gene: TRBJ2-1
CDR3aa: CSARRTSSPVGEQFF
CDR3nt: TGCAGTGCTAGGAGAACTAGCTCTCCCGTAGGTGAGCAGTTCTTC

v_gene: TRBV5-1
d_gene: TRBD2
abundance: NA
j_gene: TRBJ2-7
CDR3aa: CASTGLAGSYEQYF
CDR3nt: TGCGCCAGCACCGGACTAGCCGGGTCCTACGAGCAGTACTTC

v_gene: TRBV9
d_gene: NA
abundance: NA
j_gene: TRBJ2-7
CDR3aa: CASSVGATSSYEQYF
CDR3nt: TGTGCCAGCAGCGTGGGAGCAACTAGCTCCTACGAGCAGTACTTC

v_gene: TRBV4-3
d_gene: NA
abundance: NA
j_gene: TRBJ2-4
CDR3aa: CASSQQNKGVQYF
CDR3nt: TGCGCCAGCAGCCAACAAAACAAAGGGGTTCAGTACTTC

v_gene: TRBV29-1
d_gene: NA
abundance: many
j_gene: TRBJ2-7
CDR3aa: CSVRGTRYEQYF
CDR3nt: TGCAGCGTTCGCGGAACTCGCTACGAGCAGTACTTC

v_gene: TRBV29-1
d_gene: TRBD1
abundance: few
j_gene: TRBJ2-1
CDR3aa: CSASGQRSYNEQFF
CDR3nt: TGCAGCGCCTCGGGACAGCGCTCCTACAATGAGCAGTTCTTC

v_gene: TRBV7-2
d_gene: NA
abundance: few
j_gene: TRBJ2-7
CDR3aa: CASANGLSYEQYF
CDR3nt: TGTGCCAGCGCTAACGGGCTCTCCTACGAGCAGTACTTC

v_gene: TRBV4-1
d_gene: NA
abundance: NA
j_gene: TRBJ2-1
CDR3aa: CASSQDLGGNEQFF
CDR3nt: TGCGCCAGCAGCCAAGATTTAGGGGGAAATGAGCAGTTCTTC

v_gene: TRBV4-1
d_gene: NA
abundance: few
j_gene: TRBJ1-5
CDR3aa: CASSQTEFYSNQPQHF
CDR3nt: TGCGCCAGCAGCCAAACGGAGTTCTATAGCAATCAGCCCCAGCATTTT

v_gene: TRBV4-1
d_gene: NA
abundance: NA
j_gene: TRBJ1-4
CDR3aa: CASSFRDLSFSRNEKLFF
CDR3nt: TGCGCCAGCAGCTTCCGGGATTTGAGTTTCTCACGGAATGAAAAACTGTTTTTT

v_gene: TRBV6-2/TRBV6-3
d_gene: NA
abundance: few
j_gene: TRBJ2-5
CDR3aa: CASGGLVGGRETQYF
CDR3nt: TGTGCCAGCGGCGGCCTAGTGGGAGGACGGGAGACCCAGTACTTC

v_gene: TRBV20-1
d_gene: TRBD2
abundance: few
j_gene: TRBJ2-5
CDR3aa: CSATRLAGGLKGETQYF
CDR3nt: TGCAGTGCCACCAGACTAGCGGGAGGGCTTAAGGGAGAGACCCAGTACTTC

v_gene: TRBV6-5
d_gene: TRBD1
abundance: NA
j_gene: TRBJ2-1
CDR3aa: CASSYFGFGTGIPNEQFF
CDR3nt: TGTGCCAGCAGTTACTTCGGGTTTGGGACAGGGATCCCCAATGAGCAGTTCTTC

v_gene: TRBV27
d_gene: NA
abundance: NA
j_gene: TRBJ1-4
CDR3aa: CASSRRAAGVREKLFF
CDR3nt: TGTGCCAGCAGTAGACGAGCCGCAGGGGTTCGGGAAAAACTGTTTTTT

v_gene: TRBV20-1
d_gene: NA
abundance: NA
j_gene: TRBJ1-1
CDR3aa: CSARDLGQNTEAFF
CDR3nt: TGCAGTGCTAGAGATCTAGGGCAGAACACTGAAGCTTTCTTT

v_gene: TRBV7-2
d_gene: NA
abundance: NA
j_gene: TRBJ1-5
CDR3aa: CASSLYPADNQPQHF
CDR3nt: TGTGCCAGCAGCTTATACCCAGCAGACAATCAGCCCCAGCATTTT

v_gene: TRBV9
d_gene: NA
abundance: few
j_gene: TRBJ2-1
CDR3aa: CASSVEASPYNEQFF
CDR3nt: TGTGCCAGCAGCGTAGAGGCGTCCCCCTACAATGAGCAGTTCTTC

v_gene: TRBV5-1
d_gene: TRBD1
abundance: many
j_gene: TRBJ2-1
CDR3aa: CASSRQGSDNEQFF
CDR3nt: TGCGCCAGCAGCAGACAGGGATCCGACAATGAGCAGTTCTTC